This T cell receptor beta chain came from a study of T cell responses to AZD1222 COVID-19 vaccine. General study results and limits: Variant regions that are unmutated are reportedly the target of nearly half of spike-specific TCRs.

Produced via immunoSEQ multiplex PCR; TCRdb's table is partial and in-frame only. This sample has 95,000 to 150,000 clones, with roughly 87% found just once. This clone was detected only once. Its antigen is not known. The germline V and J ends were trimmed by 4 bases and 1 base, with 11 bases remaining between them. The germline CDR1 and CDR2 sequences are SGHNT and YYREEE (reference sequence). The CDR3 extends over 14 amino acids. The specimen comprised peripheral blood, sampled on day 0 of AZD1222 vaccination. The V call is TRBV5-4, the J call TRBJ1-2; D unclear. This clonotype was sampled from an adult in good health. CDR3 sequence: CASSREIDNYGYTF. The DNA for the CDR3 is TGTGCCAGCAGCCGGGAGATCGATAACTATGGCTACACCTTC. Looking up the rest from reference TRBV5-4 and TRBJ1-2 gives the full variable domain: ETGVTQSPTHLIKTRGQQVTLRCSSQSGHNTVSWYQQALGQGPQFIFQYYREEENGRGNFPPRFSGLQFPNYSSELNVNALELDDSALYLCASSREIDNYGYTFGSGTRLTVV.